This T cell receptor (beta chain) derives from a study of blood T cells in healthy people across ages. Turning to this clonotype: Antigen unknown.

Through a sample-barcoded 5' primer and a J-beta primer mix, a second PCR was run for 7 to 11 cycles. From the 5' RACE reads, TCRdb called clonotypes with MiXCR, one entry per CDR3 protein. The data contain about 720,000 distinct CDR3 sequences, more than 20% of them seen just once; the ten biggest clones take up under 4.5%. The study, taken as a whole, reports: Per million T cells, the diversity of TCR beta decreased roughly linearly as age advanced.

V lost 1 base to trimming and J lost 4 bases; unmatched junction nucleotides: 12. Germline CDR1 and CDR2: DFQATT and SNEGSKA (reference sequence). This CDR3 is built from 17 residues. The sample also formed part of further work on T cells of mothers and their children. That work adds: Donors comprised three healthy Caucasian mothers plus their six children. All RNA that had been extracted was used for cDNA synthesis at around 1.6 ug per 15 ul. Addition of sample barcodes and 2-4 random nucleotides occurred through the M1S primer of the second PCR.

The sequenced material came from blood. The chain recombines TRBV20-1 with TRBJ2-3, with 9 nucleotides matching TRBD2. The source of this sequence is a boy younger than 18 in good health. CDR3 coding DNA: TGCAGTGCTAGAGGACTAGCGGACTACGTGGGCCCAGATACGCAGTATTTT. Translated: CSARGLADYVGPDTQYF.